The source of this T cell receptor (beta chain) is a study of blood T cell repertoires in COVID-19. Study-wide background: Sites in the United States, Italy and Spain provided acute and convalescent COVID-19 samples. Sources were T cells, B-cell-depleted T cells, or PBMCs; the material itself was cDNA or gDNA.

V was pared by 5 bases and J by 5 bases, with 16 bases between. The CDR3 runs to 14 residues. Germline V gene sequence: CDR1 SGHAT, CDR2 FQNNGV. In the original processing: The authors estimated nucleated cell counts from reference gene primer amplification. This table comes from immunoSEQ multiplex PCR, and its TCRdb copy is limited to in-frame clones, with some not included. V, J and clone size are taken as reported in that table, and D and trimming were inferred from the DNA itself. The sample carries around 200,000 clones, more than 75% recorded once. The source of this sequence is a woman aged 80 or over with acute or convalescent COVID-19. V is TRBV11-2 and J is TRBJ2-7; a possible D gene is TRBD1 (5 bases). The specimen was peripheral blood. The CDR3 reads CASSLKGKGHEQYF. The CDR3 nucleotides read TGTGCCAGCAGCCTCAAGGGGAAGGGGCACGAGCAGTACTTC.